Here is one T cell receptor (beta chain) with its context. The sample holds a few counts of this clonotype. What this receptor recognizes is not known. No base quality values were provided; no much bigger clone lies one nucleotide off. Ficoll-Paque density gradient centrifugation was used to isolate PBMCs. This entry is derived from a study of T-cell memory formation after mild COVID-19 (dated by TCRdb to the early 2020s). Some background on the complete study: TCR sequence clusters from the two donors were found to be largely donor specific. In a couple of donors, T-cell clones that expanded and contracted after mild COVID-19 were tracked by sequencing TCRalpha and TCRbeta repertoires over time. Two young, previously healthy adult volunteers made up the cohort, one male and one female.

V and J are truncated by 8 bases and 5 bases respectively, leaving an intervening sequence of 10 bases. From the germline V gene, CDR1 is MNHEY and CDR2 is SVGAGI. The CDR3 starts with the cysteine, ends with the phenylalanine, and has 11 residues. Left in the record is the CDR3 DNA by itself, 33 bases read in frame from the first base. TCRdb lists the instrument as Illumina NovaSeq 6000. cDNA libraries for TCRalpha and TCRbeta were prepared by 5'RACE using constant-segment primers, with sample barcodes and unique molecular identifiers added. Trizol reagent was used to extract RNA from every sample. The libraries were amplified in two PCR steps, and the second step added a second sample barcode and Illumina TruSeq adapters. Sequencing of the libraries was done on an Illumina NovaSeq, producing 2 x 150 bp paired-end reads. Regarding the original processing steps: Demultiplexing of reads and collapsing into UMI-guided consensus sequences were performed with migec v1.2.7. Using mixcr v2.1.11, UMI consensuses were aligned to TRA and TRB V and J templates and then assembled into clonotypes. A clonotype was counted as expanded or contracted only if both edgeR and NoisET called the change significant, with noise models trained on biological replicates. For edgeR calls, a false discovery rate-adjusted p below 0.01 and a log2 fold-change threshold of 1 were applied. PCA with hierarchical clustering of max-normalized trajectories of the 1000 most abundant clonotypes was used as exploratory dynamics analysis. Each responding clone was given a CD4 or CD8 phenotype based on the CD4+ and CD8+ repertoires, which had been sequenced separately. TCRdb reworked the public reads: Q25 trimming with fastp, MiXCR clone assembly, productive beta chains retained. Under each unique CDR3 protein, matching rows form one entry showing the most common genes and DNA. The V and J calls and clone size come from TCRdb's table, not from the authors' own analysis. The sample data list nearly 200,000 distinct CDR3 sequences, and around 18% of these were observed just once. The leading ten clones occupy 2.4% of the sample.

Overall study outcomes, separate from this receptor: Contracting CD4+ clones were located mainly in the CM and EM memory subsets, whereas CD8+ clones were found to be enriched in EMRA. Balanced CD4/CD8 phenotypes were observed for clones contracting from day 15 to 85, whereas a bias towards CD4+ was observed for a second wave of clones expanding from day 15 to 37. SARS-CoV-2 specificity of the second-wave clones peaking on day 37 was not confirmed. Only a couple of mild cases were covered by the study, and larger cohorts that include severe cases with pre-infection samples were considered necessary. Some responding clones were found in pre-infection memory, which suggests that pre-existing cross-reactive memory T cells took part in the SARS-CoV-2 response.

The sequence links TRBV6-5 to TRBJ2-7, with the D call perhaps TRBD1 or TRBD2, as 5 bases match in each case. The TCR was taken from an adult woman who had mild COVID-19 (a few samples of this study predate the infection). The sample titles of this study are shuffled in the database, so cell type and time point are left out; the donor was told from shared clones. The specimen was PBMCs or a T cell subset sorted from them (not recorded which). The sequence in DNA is TGTGCCAGCGCTCAGGGAGACGAGCAGTACTTC. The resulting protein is CASAQGDEQYF.